These 18 T cell receptor beta chains share one sample of origin, sequenced in a study of blood T cell repertoires in COVID-19. Clones were sequenced by immunoSEQ multiplex PCR, and TCRdb holds only the in-frame ones, with some missing. The sample consists of 30,000 to 40,000 clones, 88% of them appearing once. Sequencing input: peripheral blood. These receptors all stem from a human donor in a cohort sampled during active COVID-19.

The sample holds one count of this clone. The chain has TRBV28 and TRBJ1-2, with D tentatively TRBD1 (5 bases). CDR3 length: 16 amino acids. Germline V lookup: CDR1 MDHEN, CDR2 SYDVKM. V lost 5 bases and J lost 8, with 24 bases in between. CDR3 sequence reads: CASSPPGRAGRTGYTF. CDR3 bases: TGTGCCAGCAGTCCCCCCGGGAGGGCAGGGAGAACAGGCTACACCTTC.

The chain couples TRBV7-2 to TRBJ1-2; TRBD1 might be the D (5 bases). The V gene's germline CDR1 is SGHTA and CDR2 FQGNSA. Trimming pared 1 base from V and 2 bases from J, leaving 17 bases between. The CDR3 covers 17 residues. The CDR3 region is CASSLVGGGARNYGYTF. The CDR3 DNA is TGTGCCAGCAGCTTAGTTGGGGGAGGGGCGCGGAACTATGGCTACACCTTC.

The genes are TRBV7-6 and TRBJ2-5; 11 nucleotides match TRBD2. The CDR3 has 16 amino acids. CDR1 SGHVS and CDR2 FNYEAQ come from the germline V gene. Unmatched junction bases numbered 10, after V lost 5 bases and J lost 5 bases. CDR3 amino acids: CASSQNSGGAAETQYF. The CDR3 DNA reads as TGTGCCAGCAGCCAGAATAGCGGGGGGGCGGCCGAGACCCAGTACTTC.

J is TRBJ2-3 and V is TRBV20-1; a possible D gene is TRBD2 (6 bases). CDR3 length: 15 amino acids. Germline V CDR1 and CDR2: DFQATT, SNEGSKA (reference sequence). The germline V and J ends were trimmed by 3 bases and 0 bases, with 13 bases remaining between them. The CDR3 bases are TGCAGTGCTAGTGCGACTAGGGCAAGCACAGATACGCAGTATTTT. This sequence encodes CSASATRASTDTQYF.

The chain couples TRBV2 to TRBJ2-1; D possibly corresponds to TRBD2 (6 bases). CDR3 length equals 14 residues. The V gene's germline CDR1 is SNHLY and CDR2 FYNNEI. Trimming removed 2 bases from V and 8 bases from J, with 13 bases in between. The CDR3 sequence is CASSELGLSHEQFF. Here the CDR3 DNA reads TGTGCCAGCAGTGAATTGGGACTGTCCCATGAGCAGTTCTTC.

This clone occurred once. The chain has TRBV9 and TRBJ1-6; tentatively, D is TRBD1 (6 bases). V was pared by 2 bases and J by 7 bases, with 7 bases between. The CDR3 covers 13 residues. CDR1 is SGDLS, CDR2 YYNGEE, per germline. The CDR3 protein is CASSVTGNSPLHF. The CDR3 DNA follows: TGTGCCAGCAGCGTCACAGGGAATTCACCCCTCCACTTT.

This clone has a handful of counts. The chain has TRBV18 and TRBJ1-5; 7 bases agree with TRBD1. This CDR3 has 16 amino acids. In germline, CDR1 is KGHSH, CDR2 LQKENI. V lost 3 bases, J lost 5 bases, and 10 bases stayed unmatched. The CDR3 spells CASSPRTGPVDQPQHF. CDR3 nucleotide sequence: TGTGCCAGCTCACCCCGGACAGGCCCCGTTGATCAGCCCCAGCATTTT.

The chain carries TRBV7-2 and TRBJ1-2, with D possibly TRBD1 on 5 matching bases. This CDR3 spans 12 amino acids. V was clipped by 4 bases and J by 6 bases, with 9 bases between them. From germline, CDR1 is SGHTA and CDR2 FQGNSA. CDR3 sequence reads: CASSYSRDGYTF. The DNA for the CDR3 is TGTGCCAGCAGCTACAGCAGGGATGGCTACACCTTC.

This chain connects TRBV28 to TRBJ1-6, with TRBD1 matching 7 bases. Germline V lookup: CDR1 MDHEN, CDR2 SYDVKM. J gave up 6 bases and V 8 bases, and 10 bases lay outside the gene matches. The CDR3 runs to 15 residues. Here the CDR3 reads CASHRGNRANSPLHF. CDR3 DNA: TGTGCCAGCCACAGGGGAAACAGGGCTAATTCACCCCTCCACTTT.

The J gene is TRBJ2-3, the V gene TRBV5-1; 7 bases match TRBD2. CDR1 SGHRS and CDR2 YFSETQ come from the germline V gene. Trimming cost V 4 bases and J 0 bases; bases outside gene matches: 8. The CDR3 length is 16 residues. CDR3 sequence (DNA): TGCGCCAGCAGCCAAGGACTAGTTTGGAGCACAGATACGCAGTATTTT. Translation: CASSQGLVWSTDTQYF.

V and J are TRBV7-9 and TRBJ1-1; D unclear. Trimming left V 5 bases short and J 3 bases short, with 13 bases between. The CDR3 is 14 amino acids. The germline V gene has CDR1 SEHNR and CDR2 FQNEAQ (reference sequence). The DNA for the CDR3 is TGTGCCAGCAGCCTCTCGGGAGGAGACACTGAAGCTTTCTTT. Its protein product is CASSLSGGDTEAFF.

V gene TRBV11-2 combines with J gene TRBJ2-5, with D perhaps matching TRBD2 (6 bases). Germline V gene lookup returns CDR1 SGHAT and CDR2 FQNNGV. The CDR3 sequence is 14 residues long. V was shortened by 5 bases and J by 5 bases, with 15 bases between the two germline ends. For the CDR3, the DNA is TGTGCCAGCAGCCCCCCGACTAGATGGGAGACCCAGTACTTC. Its translation: CASSPPTRWETQYF.

The chain couples TRBV19 to TRBJ2-7, with D maybe TRBD2 (5 bases). The germline V and J ends were trimmed by 4 bases and 2 bases, with 9 bases remaining between them. CDR3 length equals 13 residues. Germline CDR1 reads LNHDA; CDR2 reads SQIVND (reference sequence). The CDR3 nucleotides read TGTGCCAGTAGTACGGAGCGGACCTACGAGCAGTACTTC. Amino acid sequence: CASSTERTYEQYF.

The chain joins TRBV7-2 to TRBJ2-3; 8 nucleotides agree with TRBD2. The CDR3 covers 14 residues. Germline CDR1 is SGHTA and CDR2 is FQGNSA. With V trimmed by 2 bases and J by 4 bases, 2 bases remained unmatched. CDR3 in amino acids: CASSLSGSADTQYF. CDR3 in DNA: TGTGCCAGCAGCTTAAGCGGGAGCGCAGATACGCAGTATTTT.

J is TRBJ1-6 and V is TRBV9; possible D gene TRBD1, 6 bases. V lost 6 bases, J lost 5 bases, and 12 bases lay in between. The CDR3 consists of 14 residues. CDR1 SGDLS and CDR2 YYNGEE come from the germline V gene. CDR3 in DNA: TGTGCCAGCAACAGGGAAAGCGATAATTCACCCCTCCACTTT. Residues: CASNRESDNSPLHF.

This clone was detected a few times. Here the CDR3 reads CASSSGSTGAPFF. CDR3 bases: TGTGCCAGCAGCTCCGGATCCACAGGGGCGCCTTTCTTT. The rearrangement uses TRBV11-3 and TRBJ1-1; 7 nucleotides match TRBD1. Trimming at V came to 4 bases and at J to 12 bases, leaving 11 bases not matched to a gene. Germline CDR1 SGHNT, CDR2 YENEEA. The CDR3 runs to 13 residues.

The chain's CDR3 is CASSVGQGVQPQHF. CDR3 DNA: TGTGCCAGCAGCGTGGGACAGGGAGTTCAGCCCCAGCATTTT. The genes are TRBV3-1 (or the pseudogene TRBV3-2) and TRBJ1-5; 9 nucleotides agree with TRBD1. The germline CDR1 and CDR2 sequences are LGHDT and YNNKEL (reference sequence). The CDR3 runs 14 residues. With 5 bases clipped from V and 6 bases from J, the junction kept 5 bases outside the gene matches.

This chain joins TRBV7-8 and TRBJ2-3, with TRBD2 identical over 7 bases. J was trimmed by 4 bases and V by 1 base; bases with no gene match: 11. Germline CDR1 SGHVS, CDR2 FQNEAQ. The CDR3 is 17 residues long. CDR3 DNA: TGTGCCAGCAGCTTAGTCTATAGGGGACTACCTTCAGATACGCAGTATTTT. As protein: CASSLVYRGLPSDTQYF.